What follows describes a single TCR beta chain. Its antigen remains unidentified. TCRdb's copy holds only in-frame clones and misses some; the assay was immunoSEQ multiplex PCR. The table lists approximately 340,000 clones, just over 90% of them singletons. The data originate from a study of Ad26.COV2.S vaccination and SARS-CoV-2 variants. Regarding the study as a whole: Assessments of TCR breadth and depth may have underestimated the total T cell responses. Spike-specific TCR breadth ran higher among vaccine recipients than placebo recipients.

The J segment lost 6 bases and the V segment lost 2 bases, leaving 6 bases of the junction unmatched. Germline V gene data show CDR1 as SGHDN and CDR2 as FVKESK. The CDR3 spans 16 residues. The specimen was peripheral blood, collected after recovery from COVID-19. The receptor comes from a human donor who had recovered from COVID-19. This chain joins TRBV14 and TRBJ2-5, with TRBD2 matching 13 bases. CDR3 sequence reads: CASSQLTSGGAKTQYF. In nucleotides, the CDR3 is TGTGCCAGCAGCCAACTTACTAGCGGGGGGGCGAAGACCCAGTACTTC. The full variable domain, in which reference TRBV14 and TRBJ2-5 provide the parts outside the CDR3, is EAGVTQFPSHSVIEKGQTVTLRCDPISGHDNLYWYRRVMGKEIKFLLHFVKESKQDESGMPNNRFLAERTGGTYSTLKVQPAELEDSGVYFCASSQLTSGGAKTQYFGPGTRLLVL.